The 15 T cell receptor beta chains below all came from one sample that was sequenced in a study of beta chain features in type 1 diabetes. Reverse transcription of all isolated RNA meant that expressed TCRB transcripts were sequenced. The method was immunoSEQ multiplex PCR; TCRdb's version includes in-frame clones alone and lacks a portion of them. The sample has some 270,000 clones; 11% to 15% are singletons. Material for sequencing was naive CD4+ T cells from blood. The receptor source for this set is a woman in her thirties or forties in good health.

Points on this clone: At one end, the junction sequence differs from germline, possibly due to a read error. The chain links TRBV2 to TRBJ1-4; D may be TRBD1 (5 bases). CDR1 is SNHLY, CDR2 FYNNEI, per germline. The CDR3 has 17 amino acids. CDR3 in DNA: TGTGCCAGCAGTGAAAGGGGCCCCGTCAGAACTCATGAAAAACTGTTTTTT. Encoded protein: CASSERGPVRTHEKLFF.

This chain links TRBV2 with TRBJ1-6; TRBD1 might be the D (5 bases). CDR3 length: 13 amino acids. Trimming removed 4 bases at V and 10 bases at J, with 11 bases between. Germline V lookup: CDR1 SNHLY, CDR2 FYNNEI. The CDR3 DNA sequence: TGTGCCAGCAGTGCCAGGGAGGGATCACCCCTCCACTTT. Residues: CASSAREGSPLHF.

In its sample, this clone was seen a few times. V is TRBV21-1 and J is TRBJ1-1; TRBD1 is the table's D call and was not checked against the DNA. TRBV21-1 is a known pseudogene. The CDR3 length is 14 residues. In nucleotides, the CDR3 is TGTGCCAGCAGGATCACCAGGGGGAACACTGAAGCTTTCTTT. Translation: CASRITRGNTEAFF.

The chain uses TRBV2 and TRBJ2-3; D possibly corresponds to TRBD1 (6 bases). Trimming removed 10 bases from V and 1 base from J, with 12 bases in between. Germline V gene sequence: CDR1 SNHLY, CDR2 FYNNEI. The CDR3 runs 13 residues. The CDR3 region is CAIQGRGTDTQYF. In DNA form, the CDR3 reads TGTGCCATACAGGGAAGAGGCACAGATACGCAGTATTTT.

This clone occurred once. Other DNA sequences from this sample encode an identical CDR3 as well. V is TRBV6-5 and J is TRBJ2-7; D gene ambiguous. The V end lost 0 bases, the J end lost 4 bases, and 4 bases lay between the germline ends. CDR1 MNHEY and CDR2 SVGAGI come from the germline V gene. The CDR3 sequence is 12 residues long. In DNA form, the CDR3 reads TGTGCCAGCAGTTACTCGCGATACGAGCAGTACTTC. Its translation: CASSYSRYEQYF.

The V call is TRBV6-5, the J call TRBJ1-2, with D perhaps TRBD1 (5 bases). Trimming took 8 bases from V and 5 from J, leaving 21 bases between them. CDR3 size: 15 residues. CDR1 and CDR2 from the germline V gene are MNHEY and SVGAGI. CDR3 nucleotide sequence: TGTGCCAGCTTTAGCCCAGGGTTGAGTATGTATGGCTACACCTTC. This encodes CASFSPGLSMYGYTF.

In this sample, this clone turned up a few times. The chain links TRBV6-1 to TRBJ2-7; 7 bases fit TRBD1. CDR1 MNHNS and CDR2 SASEGT come from the germline V gene. J lost 4 bases, V lost 7 bases, and 13 bases had no gene match. The CDR3 length is 15 residues. The CDR3 here is CASIRGDRAQYEQYF. CDR3 coding DNA: TGTGCCAGCATCCGGGGAGACAGGGCGCAGTACGAGCAGTACTTC.

This clone has more than one count but fewer than ten. The chain uses TRBV18 and TRBJ1-5; tentative D call: TRBD1 (6 bases). The V end lost 0 bases, the J end lost 0 bases, and 9 bases lay between the germline ends. CDR3 length equals 16 residues. Germline CDR1 KGHSH, CDR2 LQKENI. The CDR3 nucleotides are TGTGCCAGCTCACCACCGATGGGACATAGCAATCAGCCCCAGCATTTT. Translated: CASSPPMGHSNQPQHF.

V and J are TRBV2 and TRBJ1-3, with D hard to call. The germline CDR1 and CDR2 sequences are SNHLY and FYNNEI. The V gene lost 7 bases and the J gene lost 4 bases, with 14 bases spanning the gap. The CDR3 consists of 14 residues. This CDR3 reads CASNDPSRGNTIYF. The CDR3 DNA is TGTGCCAGCAACGATCCTTCGCGAGGAAACACCATATATTTT.

This clone was seen only a few times. The chain employs TRBV19 and TRBJ2-1; 12 bases are shared with TRBD2. CDR3 length: 16 residues. Per the germline V gene, CDR1 is LNHDA and CDR2 is SQIVND (reference sequence). V was clipped by 3 bases and J by 5 bases; unmatched bases: 5. The CDR3 loop reads CASSMRRLAGDNEQFF. In DNA, the CDR3 is TGTGCCAGTAGTATGAGGCGACTAGCGGGGGACAATGAGCAGTTCTTC.

The V call is TRBV9, the J call TRBJ2-5; 12 bases align to TRBD2. With 3 bases clipped from V and 5 bases from J, the junction kept 14 bases outside the gene matches. Looked up from germline, CDR1 is SGDLS and CDR2 is YYNGEE. The CDR3 runs 18 residues. The CDR3 here is CASSAPGTSGPSGETQYF. The CDR3 coding sequence is TGTGCCAGCAGCGCCCCGGGGACTAGCGGGCCCTCGGGGGAGACCCAGTACTTC.

The gene calls are TRBV6-5 and TRBJ2-7; 9 nucleotides agree with TRBD1. In germline, CDR1 is MNHEY, CDR2 SVGAGI. Trimming cost V 5 bases and J 3 bases; bases outside gene matches: 5. The CDR3 is 14 amino acids. The CDR3 DNA follows: TGTGCCAGCAGTACGGGGACAGGGAACTACGAGCAGTACTTC. This codes for CASSTGTGNYEQYF.

The chain carries TRBV6-1 and TRBJ2-3, with D possibly being TRBD2 (6 bases). Trimming removed 5 bases from V and 3 bases from J, with 9 bases in between. In germline, CDR1 is MNHNS, CDR2 SASEGT. The CDR3 totals 13 residues. CDR3 residues: CASSWGLTDTQYF. The CDR3 DNA is TGTGCCAGCAGTTGGGGACTTACAGATACGCAGTATTTT.

The V call is TRBV10-3, the J call TRBJ2-2; 11 positions match TRBD2. Trimming at V came to 10 bases and at J to 5 bases, leaving 9 bases not matched to a gene. Germline CDR1 is ENHRY and CDR2 is SYGVKD. The CDR3 has 15 residues. The CDR3 region has the DNA TGTGCCACAACGACCGGGACTAGCGGAACCGGGGAGCTGTTTTTT. This sequence encodes CATTTGTSGTGELFF.

This clone was observed a few times. The chain combines TRBV5-6 with TRBJ1-2, with 7 nucleotides matching TRBD1. CDR3 length equals 14 residues. Germline CDR1 and CDR2: SGHDT and YYEEEE. The ends lost 0 bases at V and 4 bases at J; junction bases unmatched: 3. DNA for the CDR3: TGTGCCAGCAGCTTGGTGGCAGGGGGCTATGGCTACACCTTC. Its protein product is CASSLVAGGYGYTF. The variable domain in full, completed from reference TRBV5-6 and TRBJ1-2, reads DAGVTQSPTHLIKTRGQQVTLRCSPKSGHDTVSWYQQALGQGPQFIFQYYEEEERQRGNFPDRFSGHQFPNYSSELNVNALLLGDSALYLCASSLVAGGYGYTFGSGTRLTVV.